This T cell receptor (beta chain) was sequenced in a study of glioma-infiltrating T cells. Germline V lookup: CDR1 SGHVS, CDR2 FNYEAQ. V dropped 6 bases and J dropped 10; count of bases not matched to a gene: 8. The CDR3 has 15 amino acids. This clonotype was seen once. Antigen unknown. Amplification of TCR alpha and beta CDR3 regions from RNA used iRepertoire nested multiplex PCR. One-step reverse transcription and amplification started from about 100-400 ng of tissue mRNA or PBMC total RNA. Each CDR3 protein is one row after TCRdb ran MiXCR on the multiplex PCR reads. The sample lists over 120,000 distinct CDR3 sequences; more than 35% were seen once. Study-wide results and limits: Non-neoplastic patients had below-expected tissue-blood divergence, while all gliomas exceeded expectation.

The clonotype originates from a human donor with low-grade glioma or glioblastoma, undergoing nonglioma brain surgery, or in good health (not recorded which). Input material: glioma tissue, nonneoplastic brain tissue, or PBMCs (not recorded which). V usage is TRBV7-6 and J usage is TRBJ2-1; 14 nucleotides agree with TRBD2. The CDR3 protein is CASSGGLAGGREQFF. In DNA, the CDR3 is TGTGCCAGCAGTGGCGGACTAGCGGGGGGACGGGAGCAGTTCTTC.